This T cell receptor beta chain was sequenced in a study of T cells in Graves' hyperthyroidism and ophthalmopathy. Germline values: CDR1 SGHDN, CDR2 FVKESK. This CDR3 has 14 residues. Trimming took 4 bases from V and 8 from J, leaving 14 bases between them. Participants, patients aged 18 to 65, had newly diagnosed hyperthyroidism with a duration under 2 months. Patients were excluded because of uncontrolled infection, other autoimmune disease, pregnancy or lactation. Thyroid ultrasound and orbital computed tomography, with clinical symptoms and serum thyroxine and TRAb, informed diagnoses. Amplification yielded TCR beta CDR3 regions, with RNA transcripts as the source. TCR CDR3 regions were first amplified by RT-PCR with HTBI primers. TCRdb processed the multiplex PCR reads anew with MiXCR; each CDR3 protein has one entry. The repertoire holds around 700,000 distinct CDR3 sequences, with around 20% as singletons.

Points from the study as a whole: Blood also carried most thyroid clonotypes expanded above 0.001.

Comments on this clonotype: Antigen unknown.

Sequenced: blood. The TCR was taken from a woman aged 45-65 years with Graves' hyperthyroidism that later progressed to Graves' ophthalmopathy. The chain employs TRBV14 and TRBJ1-4, with D tentatively TRBD1 (5 bases). This chain's CDR3 is CASSLGTALEKLFF. CDR3 coding DNA: TGTGCCAGCAGCCTCGGGACGGCTCTAGAAAAACTGTTTTTT.